The 10 T cell receptor beta chains in this list originate from one sample, sequenced in a study of blood T cell repertoires in COVID-19. The data were produced by immunoSEQ multiplex PCR, yet TCRdb's version contains in-frame clones alone and is incomplete. Altogether roughly 320,000 clones are present, around 90% being singletons, with the ten largest covering roughly 6%. What was sequenced was peripheral blood. The receptors originated from a woman aged 50 to 65 with COVID-19, enrolled during active disease.

V gene TRBV19 combines with J gene TRBJ2-1, with 14 bases identical to TRBD2. The CDR3 consists of 16 residues. Germline CDR1 is LNHDA and CDR2 is SQIVND (reference sequence). V gave up 6 bases and J gave up 12 bases; unmatched junction bases: 13. The CDR3 sequence is CASSPTGLAGEGLQFF. The CDR3 region has the DNA TGTGCCAGTAGCCCTACGGGACTAGCGGGAGAAGGCTTGCAGTTCTTC.

The V gene is TRBV4-3, the J gene TRBJ2-1, with TRBD2 as a possible D gene (6 bases). V lost 4 bases, J lost 5 bases, and 12 bases lay in between. The CDR3 consists of 14 residues. From germline, CDR1 is LGHNA and CDR2 YSLEER. CDR3 in amino acids: CASSRNSGDNEQFF. The CDR3 DNA reads TGCGCCAGCAGCCGAAATAGCGGCGACAATGAGCAGTTCTTC.

The chain employs TRBV5-4 and TRBJ2-7, with 14 bases fitting TRBD2. Germline CDR1 and CDR2: SGHNT and YYREEE (reference sequence). This CDR3 spans 16 amino acids. V dropped 2 bases and J dropped 2; count of bases not matched to a gene: 3. The CDR3 sequence is CASSLGLAGGPYEQYF. The CDR3 coding sequence is TGTGCCAGCAGCTTAGGACTAGCGGGAGGCCCCTACGAGCAGTACTTC.

The chain links TRBV19 to TRBJ2-1; TRBD2 agrees at 8 bases. Trimming at V came to 4 bases and at J to 2 bases, leaving 4 bases not matched to a gene. CDR1 and CDR2 (germline): LNHDA, SQIVND (reference sequence). CDR3 length equals 15 residues. CDR3 sequence reads: CASSRGLVAYNEQFF. In DNA form, the CDR3 reads TGTGCCAGTAGTAGGGGACTAGTTGCCTACAATGAGCAGTTCTTC. The complete variable domain, with remaining parts taken from reference TRBV19 and TRBJ2-1, reads DGGITQSPKYLFRKEGQNVTLSCEQNLNHDAMYWYRQDPGQGLRLIYYSQIVNDFQKGDIAEGYSVSREKKESFPLTVTSAQKNPTAFYLCASSRGLVAYNEQFFGPGTRLTVL.

The V gene is TRBV2, the J gene TRBJ2-7; D is undetermined. Per the germline V gene, CDR1 is SNHLY and CDR2 is FYNNEI. The V end lost 8 bases, the J end lost 0 bases, and 14 bases lay between the germline ends. The CDR3 has 14 amino acids. This CDR3 reads CASLFSQNSYEQYF. CDR3 in DNA: TGTGCCAGCTTATTCTCACAAAACTCCTACGAGCAGTACTTC.

V and J are TRBV12-3 or TRBV12-4 and TRBJ2-1; 7 bases fit TRBD1. The CDR3 is made up of 12 amino acids. Losses at the gene ends were 3 bases for V and 8 bases for J; bases not matched to a gene: 1. Written as DNA, the CDR3 is TGTGCCAGCAGTTTCAGGGGGTATGAGCAGTTCTTC. As protein: CASSFRGYEQFF.

The V and J genes are TRBV27 and TRBJ2-4; D possibly corresponds to TRBD2 (6 bases). V lost 6 bases and J 7 bases, leaving 19 bases between the germline ends. This CDR3 is built from 15 residues. Germline V gives CDR1 MNHEY, CDR2 SMNVEV (reference sequence). CDR3 protein: CASSPTLGGWNIQYF. CDR3 DNA: TGTGCCAGCAGCCCAACTTTGGGAGGATGGAACATTCAGTACTTC.

This clone turned up a few times. This CDR3 reads CASKKEGLNTGELFF. CDR3 bases: TGTGCCAGCAAAAAGGAGGGGTTAAACACCGGGGAGCTGTTTTTT. The genes are TRBV27 and TRBJ2-2, with TRBD2 as a possible D gene (6 bases). Germline CDR1 reads MNHEY; CDR2 reads SMNVEV (reference sequence). The CDR3 loop spans 15 amino acids. Trimming removed 7 bases at V and 2 bases at J, with 14 bases between.

The chain uses TRBV5-6 and TRBJ2-1, with D perhaps TRBD2 (6 bases). Germline loops: CDR1 SGHDT, CDR2 YYEEEE. The CDR3 totals 17 residues. The V end lost 6 bases, the J end lost 0 bases, and 19 bases lay between the germline ends. This CDR3 reads CASIGGGLQSSYNEQFF. CDR3 coding DNA: TGTGCCAGCATCGGCGGAGGGCTCCAGAGCTCCTACAATGAGCAGTTCTTC. The full variable domain, in which reference TRBV5-6 and TRBJ2-1 provide the parts outside the CDR3, is DAGVTQSPTHLIKTRGQQVTLRCSPKSGHDTVSWYQQALGQGPQFIFQYYEEEERQRGNFPDRFSGHQFPNYSSELNVNALLLGDSALYLCASIGGGLQSSYNEQFFGPGTRLTVL.

This clone was detected a few times. J is TRBJ1-2 and V is TRBV5-1; TRBD1 aligns across 10 bases. Unmatched junction bases numbered 2, after V lost 4 bases and J lost 8 bases. The CDR3 spans 12 residues. Germline-derived CDR1 and CDR2 are SGHRS and YFSETQ. As DNA, the CDR3 is TGCGCCAGCAGCGTGGGACAGGGGGGCTACACCTTC. Its protein is CASSVGQGGYTF.